The entry below gives a single T cell receptor (beta chain) sequence along with its context. The CDR3 is 15 residues long. The assay was immunoSEQ multiplex PCR, and TCRdb's table has in-frame clones only and misses some. Of 85,000 to 90,000 clones in the sample, 85% to 90% were seen once. The data are from a study of control samples from healthy donors and cancer patients. This TCR came from a woman between 45 and 65 years old with colorectal cancer. Specimen: PBMCs. This chain links TRBV21-1 with TRBJ2-6; whether TRBD2, the table's D call, matches the DNA was not checked. TRBV21-1 is assigned pseudogene status. CDR3 in amino acids: CASCRGPSGANVLTF. The DNA for the CDR3 is TGTGCCAGCTGCCGCGGGCCCTCTGGGGCCAACGTCCTGACTTTC.